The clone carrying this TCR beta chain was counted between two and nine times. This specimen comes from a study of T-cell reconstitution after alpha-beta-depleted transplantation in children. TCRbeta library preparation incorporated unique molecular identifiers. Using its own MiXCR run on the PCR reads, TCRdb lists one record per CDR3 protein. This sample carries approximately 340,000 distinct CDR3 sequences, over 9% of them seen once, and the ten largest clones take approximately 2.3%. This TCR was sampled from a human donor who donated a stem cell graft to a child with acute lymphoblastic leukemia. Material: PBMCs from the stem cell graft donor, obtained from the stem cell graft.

The CDR3 is CASSGGTSGRLGGELFF. The CDR3, as DNA: TGTGCCAGCAGCGGCGGGACTAGCGGGAGGTTGGGCGGGGAGCTGTTTTTT. V is TRBV7-2 and J is TRBJ2-2, with 15 bases lining up with TRBD2. This CDR3 has 17 amino acids. Trimming cost V 5 bases and J 7 bases; bases outside gene matches: 8. Germline loops: CDR1 SGHTA, CDR2 FQGNSA.